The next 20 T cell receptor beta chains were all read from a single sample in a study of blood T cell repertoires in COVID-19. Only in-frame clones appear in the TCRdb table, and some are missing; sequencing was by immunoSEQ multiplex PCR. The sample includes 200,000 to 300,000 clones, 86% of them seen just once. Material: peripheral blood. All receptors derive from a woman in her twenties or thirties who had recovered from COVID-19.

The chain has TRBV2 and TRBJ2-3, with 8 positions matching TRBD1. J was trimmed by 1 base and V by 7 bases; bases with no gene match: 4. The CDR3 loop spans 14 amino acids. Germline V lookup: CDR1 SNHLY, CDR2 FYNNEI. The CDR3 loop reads CASTQTGGTDTQYF. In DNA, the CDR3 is TGTGCCAGCACCCAGACAGGGGGCACAGATACGCAGTATTTT. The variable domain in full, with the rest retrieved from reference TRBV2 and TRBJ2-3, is EPEVTQTPSHQVTQMGQEVILRCVPISNHLYFYWYRQILGQKVEFLVSFYNNEISEKSEIFDDQFSVERPDGSNFTLKIRSTKLEDSAMYFCASTQTGGTDTQYFGPGTRLTVL.

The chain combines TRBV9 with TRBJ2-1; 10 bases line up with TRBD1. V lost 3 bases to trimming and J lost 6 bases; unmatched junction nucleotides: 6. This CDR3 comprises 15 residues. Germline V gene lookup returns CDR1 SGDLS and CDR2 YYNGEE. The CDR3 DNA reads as TGTGCCAGCAGCGAGGGGACAGGGGACTTCAATGAGCAGTTCTTC. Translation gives CASSEGTGDFNEQFF.

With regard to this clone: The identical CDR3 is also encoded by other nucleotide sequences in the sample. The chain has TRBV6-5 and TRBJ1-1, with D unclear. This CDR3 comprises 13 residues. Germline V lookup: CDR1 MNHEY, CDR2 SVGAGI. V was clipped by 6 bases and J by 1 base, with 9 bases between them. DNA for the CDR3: TGTGCCAGCAGACCCGGAGGGAACACTGAAGCTTTCTTT. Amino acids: CASRPGGNTEAFF.

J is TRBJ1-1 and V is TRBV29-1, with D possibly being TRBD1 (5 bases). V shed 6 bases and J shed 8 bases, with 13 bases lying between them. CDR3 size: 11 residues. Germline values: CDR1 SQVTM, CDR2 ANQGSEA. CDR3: CSVEGRREAFF. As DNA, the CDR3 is TGCAGCGTGGAGGGGCGGAGAGAAGCTTTCTTT.

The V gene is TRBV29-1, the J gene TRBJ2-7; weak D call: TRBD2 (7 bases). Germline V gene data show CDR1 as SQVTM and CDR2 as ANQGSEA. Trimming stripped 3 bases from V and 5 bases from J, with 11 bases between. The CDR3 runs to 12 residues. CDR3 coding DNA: TGCAGCGTTGACAAGGGGGGGAACGAGCAGTACTTC. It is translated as CSVDKGGNEQYF.

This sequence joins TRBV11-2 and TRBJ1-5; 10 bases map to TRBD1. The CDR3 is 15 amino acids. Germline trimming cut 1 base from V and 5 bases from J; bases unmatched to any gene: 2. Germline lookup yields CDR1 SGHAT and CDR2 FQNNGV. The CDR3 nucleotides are TGTGCCAGCAGCTTAGGGACAGGGGGGCATCAGCCCCAGCATTTT. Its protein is CASSLGTGGHQPQHF.

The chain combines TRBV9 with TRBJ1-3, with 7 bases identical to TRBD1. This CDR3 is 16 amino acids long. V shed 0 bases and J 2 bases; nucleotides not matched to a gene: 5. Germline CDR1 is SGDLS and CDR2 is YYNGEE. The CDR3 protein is CASSVGRQGTGNTIYF. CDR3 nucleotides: TGTGCCAGCAGCGTAGGAAGACAGGGAACTGGAAACACCATATATTTT.

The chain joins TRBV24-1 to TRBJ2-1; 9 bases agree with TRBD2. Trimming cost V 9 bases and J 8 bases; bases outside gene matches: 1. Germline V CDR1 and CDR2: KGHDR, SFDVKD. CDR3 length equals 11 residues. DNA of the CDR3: TGTGCCACCGGGACTAGCCATGAGCAGTTCTTC. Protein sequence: CATGTSHEQFF.

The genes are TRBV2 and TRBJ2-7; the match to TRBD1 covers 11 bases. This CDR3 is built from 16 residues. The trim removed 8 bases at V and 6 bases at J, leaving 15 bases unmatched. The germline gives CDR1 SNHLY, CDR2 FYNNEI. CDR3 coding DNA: TGTGCCAGCGTTATATTTTTTTCCGGGACAGGGGGCGAGCAGTACTTC. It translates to CASVIFFSGTGGEQYF.

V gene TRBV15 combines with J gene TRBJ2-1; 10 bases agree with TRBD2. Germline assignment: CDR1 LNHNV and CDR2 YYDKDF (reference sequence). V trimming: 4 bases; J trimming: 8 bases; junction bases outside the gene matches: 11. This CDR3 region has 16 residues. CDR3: CATSKERGGLGYEQFF. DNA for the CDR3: TGTGCCACCAGCAAGGAGCGGGGGGGCCTGGGCTATGAGCAGTTCTTC.

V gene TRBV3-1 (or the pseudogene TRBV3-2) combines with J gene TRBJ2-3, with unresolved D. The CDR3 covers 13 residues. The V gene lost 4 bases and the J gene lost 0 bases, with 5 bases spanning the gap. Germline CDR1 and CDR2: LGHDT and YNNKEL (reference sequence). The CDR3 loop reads CASSPSSTDTQYF. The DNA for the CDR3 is TGTGCCAGCAGCCCCTCTAGCACAGATACGCAGTATTTT.

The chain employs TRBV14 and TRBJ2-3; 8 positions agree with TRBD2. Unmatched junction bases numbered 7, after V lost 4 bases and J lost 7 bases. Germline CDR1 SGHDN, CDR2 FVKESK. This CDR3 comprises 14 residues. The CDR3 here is CASSPGGAGNTQYF. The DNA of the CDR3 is TGTGCCAGCAGCCCCGGGGGGGCCGGGAATACGCAGTATTTT.

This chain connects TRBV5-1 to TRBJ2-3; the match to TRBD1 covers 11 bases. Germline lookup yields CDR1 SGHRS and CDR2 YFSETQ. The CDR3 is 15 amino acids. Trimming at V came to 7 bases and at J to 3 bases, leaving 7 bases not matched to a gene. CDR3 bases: TGCGCCAGCGGGACCGGGACAGGGGGGACAGATACGCAGTATTTT. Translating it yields CASGTGTGGTDTQYF.

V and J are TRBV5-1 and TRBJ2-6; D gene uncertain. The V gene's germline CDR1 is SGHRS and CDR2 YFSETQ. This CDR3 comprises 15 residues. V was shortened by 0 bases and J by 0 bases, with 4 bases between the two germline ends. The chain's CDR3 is CASSLAGSGANVLTF. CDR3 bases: TGCGCCAGCAGCTTGGCCGGCTCTGGGGCCAACGTCCTGACTTTC.

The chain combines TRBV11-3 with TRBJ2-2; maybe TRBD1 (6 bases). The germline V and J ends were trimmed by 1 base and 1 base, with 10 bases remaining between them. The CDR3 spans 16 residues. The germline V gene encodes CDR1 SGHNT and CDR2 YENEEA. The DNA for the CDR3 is TGTGCCAGCAGCTTAGGGGCAGGGGAGAACACCGGGGAGCTGTTTTTT. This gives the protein CASSLGAGENTGELFF.

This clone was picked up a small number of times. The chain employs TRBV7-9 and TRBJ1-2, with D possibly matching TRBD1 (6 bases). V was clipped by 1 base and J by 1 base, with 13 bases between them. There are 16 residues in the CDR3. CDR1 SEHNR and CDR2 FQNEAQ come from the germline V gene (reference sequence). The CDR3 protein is CASSLDPGRGNYGYTF. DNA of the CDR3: TGTGCCAGCAGCTTAGATCCGGGCAGGGGTAACTATGGCTACACCTTC.

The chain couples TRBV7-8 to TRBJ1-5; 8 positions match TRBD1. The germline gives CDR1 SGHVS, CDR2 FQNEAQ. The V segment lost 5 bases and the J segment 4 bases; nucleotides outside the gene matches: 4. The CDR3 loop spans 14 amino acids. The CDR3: CASSPGQGNQPQHF. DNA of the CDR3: TGTGCCAGCAGCCCAGGACAGGGTAATCAGCCCCAGCATTTT.

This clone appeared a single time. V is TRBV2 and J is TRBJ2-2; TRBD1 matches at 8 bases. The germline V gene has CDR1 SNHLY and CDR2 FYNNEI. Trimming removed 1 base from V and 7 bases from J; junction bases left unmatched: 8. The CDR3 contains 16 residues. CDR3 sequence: CASSEGGQVWVGELFF. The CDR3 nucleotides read TGTGCCAGCAGTGAAGGGGGACAGGTTTGGGTCGGGGAGCTGTTTTTT. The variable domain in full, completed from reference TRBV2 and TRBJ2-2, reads EPEVTQTPSHQVTQMGQEVILRCVPISNHLYFYWYRQILGQKVEFLVSFYNNEISEKSEIFDDQFSVERPDGSNFTLKIRSTKLEDSAMYFCASSEGGQVWVGELFFGEGSRLTVL.

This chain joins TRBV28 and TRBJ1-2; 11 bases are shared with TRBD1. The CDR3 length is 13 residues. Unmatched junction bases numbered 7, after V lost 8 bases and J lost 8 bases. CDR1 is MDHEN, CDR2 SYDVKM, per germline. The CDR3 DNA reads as TGTGCCAGCCGGGACAGGGGGTCAGACGGCTACACCTTC. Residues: CASRDRGSDGYTF.

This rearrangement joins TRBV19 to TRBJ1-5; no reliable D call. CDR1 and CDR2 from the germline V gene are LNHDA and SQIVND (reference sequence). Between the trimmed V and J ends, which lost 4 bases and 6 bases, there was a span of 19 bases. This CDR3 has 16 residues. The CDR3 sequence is CASSKGGFGPVQPQHF. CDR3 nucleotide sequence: TGTGCCAGTAGTAAGGGCGGGTTTGGACCGGTTCAGCCCCAGCATTTT.